This TCR beta chain is from a study of cytomegalovirus exposure and HLA in healthy donors. Looking at the study overall: Among roughly 180 million T cells, an earlier analysis found about 110 million unique TCR beta sequences. Some 85 million unique TCRs, all from HLA-typed donors, were included in an early release of the data.

Both 60 Vbeta primers and 13 Jbeta primers went into the PCR. TCRdb's copy holds only in-frame clones and misses some; the assay was immunoSEQ multiplex PCR. The sample records about 120,000 clones, around 76% being singletons. Broader study findings: Reports state that TCR beta sequences accurately predicted most subjects' HLA-A and HLA-B alleles. Apparent HLA restriction characterized most CMV-associated TCR beta chains in a later analysis.

With respect to this clone: Its antigen is not known.

The CDR3 has 16 residues. V lost 0 bases and J lost 4, with 15 bases in between. The germline gives CDR1 LGHNA, CDR2 YNFKEQ. The sequenced material came from PBMCs. This TCR came from a middle-aged woman in good health and CMV-seropositive. This chain links TRBV4-2 with TRBJ1-2; a weak D match, TRBD1 (5 bases). The CDR3: CASSQDYGGKGYGYTF. CDR3 sequence (DNA): TGTGCCAGCAGCCAAGACTACGGGGGTAAGGGCTATGGCTACACCTTC.